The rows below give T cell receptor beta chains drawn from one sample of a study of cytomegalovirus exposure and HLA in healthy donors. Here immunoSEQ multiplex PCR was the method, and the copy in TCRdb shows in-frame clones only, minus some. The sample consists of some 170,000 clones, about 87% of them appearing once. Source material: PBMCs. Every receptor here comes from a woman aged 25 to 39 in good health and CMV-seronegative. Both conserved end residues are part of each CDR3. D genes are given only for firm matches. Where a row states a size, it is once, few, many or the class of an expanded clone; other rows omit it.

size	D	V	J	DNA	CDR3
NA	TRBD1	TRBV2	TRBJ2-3	TGTGCCAGCACCCAGGGACAGGGGGCAGATACGCAGTATTTT	CASTQGQGADTQYF
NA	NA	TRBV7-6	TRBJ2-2	TGTGCCAGCAGAGCGCGCCTACCTACAAGTACCGGGGAGCTGTTTTTT	CASRARLPTSTGELFF
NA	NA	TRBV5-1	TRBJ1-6	TGCGCCAGCAGCTTGCGGGCGGGGGGTGACAATTCACCCCTCCACTTT	CASSLRAGGDNSPLHF
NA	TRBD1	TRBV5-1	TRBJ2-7	TGCGCCAGCAGCACCCGGGACAGGGAATACGAGCAGTACTTC	CASSTRDREYEQYF
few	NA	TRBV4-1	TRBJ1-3	TGCGCCAGCAGCCAAGATTCTTCGCGGGGCAGTTCGGGGAACACCATATATTTT	CASSQDSSRGSSGNTIYF
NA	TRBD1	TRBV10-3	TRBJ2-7	TGTGCCATCAGTGGGACAGGGGGGGCGGGAGAGCAGTACTTC	CAISGTGGAGEQYF
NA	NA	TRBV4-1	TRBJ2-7	TGCGCCAGCAGCCAAAAACATCTCTCCCACGAGCAGTACTTC	CASSQKHLSHEQYF
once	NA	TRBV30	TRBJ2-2	TGTGCCTGGAGTGGCAGGCGCAACACCGGGGAGCTGTTTTTT	CAWSGRRNTGELFF
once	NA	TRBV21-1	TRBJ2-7	TGTGCCAGCAGCGTCGCCCGGAGAATCTACGAGCAGTACTTC	CASSVARRIYEQYF
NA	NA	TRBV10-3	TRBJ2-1	TGTGCCATCAGTGGCGTAAATGAGCAGTTCTTC	CAISGVNEQFF
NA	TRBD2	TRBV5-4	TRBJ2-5	TGTGCTGCGGCCGGCGGGGGGGCCGTGGAGACCCAGTACTTC	CAAAGGGAVETQYF
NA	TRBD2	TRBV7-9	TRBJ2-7	TGTGCCAGCACCCTCGGGGGGTCCTACGAGCAGTACTTC	CASTLGGSYEQYF
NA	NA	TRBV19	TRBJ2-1	TGTGCCAGTAGGACGGACACTAATGAGCAGTTCTTC	CASRTDTNEQFF
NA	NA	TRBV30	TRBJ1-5	TGTGCCTGGTGCCGCGGAGGGGGCAATCAGCCCCAGCATTTT	CAWCRGGGNQPQHF
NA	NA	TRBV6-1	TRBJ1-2	TGTGCCAGCAGTGGTTTATATGGCTACACCTTC	CASSGLYGYTF
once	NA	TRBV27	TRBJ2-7	TGTGCCAGCACTGTAGTTGGGGGGGCGACCGAGCAGTACTTC	CASTVVGGATEQYF
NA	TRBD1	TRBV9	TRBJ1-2	TGTGCCAGCAGCCTGGGACAGGTCTCGTATGGCTACACCTTC	CASSLGQVSYGYTF
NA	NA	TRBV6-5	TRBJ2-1	TGTGCCAGCAGTAGACAGGGAATTGACGCGGGGGAGCAGTTCTTC	CASSRQGIDAGEQFF
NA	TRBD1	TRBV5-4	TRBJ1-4	TGTGCCAGCAGCTCGAAGGGACAGGGAGAAAAACTGTTTTTT	CASSSKGQGEKLFF
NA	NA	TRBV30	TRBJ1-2	TGTGCCTGGAATCGGGAGCTCAACTATGGCTACACCTTC	CAWNRELNYGYTF
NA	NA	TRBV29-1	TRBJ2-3	TGCAGCGTTGGAGGGAGGGGGTATACGCAGTATTTT	CSVGGRGYTQYF
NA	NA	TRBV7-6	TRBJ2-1	TGTGCCAGCAGCCTTCTAGATGAGCAGTTCTTC	CASSLLDEQFF
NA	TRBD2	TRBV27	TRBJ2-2	TGTGCCAGCAGTATCCAGCCCCCGGGACTAGCCACCGGGGAGCTGTTTTTT	CASSIQPPGLATGELFF
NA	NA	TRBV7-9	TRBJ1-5	TGTGCCAGCAGCCGTGGGGGGGGCAATCAGCCCCAGCATTTT	CASSRGGGNQPQHF
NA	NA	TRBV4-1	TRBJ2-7	TGCGCCAGCCGGGACTCGAACTCCTACGAGCAGTACTTC	CASRDSNSYEQYF
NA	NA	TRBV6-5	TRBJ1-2	TGTGCCAGCAGTCCATGGACCGGGACACTCTATGGCTACACCTTC	CASSPWTGTLYGYTF
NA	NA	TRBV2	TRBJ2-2	TGTGCCAGCAAGACAGCTGAGAACACCGGGGAGCTGTTTTTT	CASKTAENTGELFF
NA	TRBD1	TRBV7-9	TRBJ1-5	TGTGCCAGCAGCAGCCGCCGGGACAGGGGTCATAGCAATCAGCCCCAGCATTTT	CASSSRRDRGHSNQPQHF